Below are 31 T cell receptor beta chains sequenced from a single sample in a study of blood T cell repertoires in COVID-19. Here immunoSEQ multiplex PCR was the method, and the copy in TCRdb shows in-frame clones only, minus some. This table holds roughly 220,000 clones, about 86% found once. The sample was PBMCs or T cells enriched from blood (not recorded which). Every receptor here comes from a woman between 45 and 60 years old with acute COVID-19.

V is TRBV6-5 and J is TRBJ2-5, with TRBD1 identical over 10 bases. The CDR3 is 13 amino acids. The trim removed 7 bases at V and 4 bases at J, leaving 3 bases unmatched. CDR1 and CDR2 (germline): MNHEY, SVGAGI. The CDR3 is CASMRDRGETQYF. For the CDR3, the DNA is TGTGCCAGCATGAGGGACAGGGGAGAGACCCAGTACTTC.

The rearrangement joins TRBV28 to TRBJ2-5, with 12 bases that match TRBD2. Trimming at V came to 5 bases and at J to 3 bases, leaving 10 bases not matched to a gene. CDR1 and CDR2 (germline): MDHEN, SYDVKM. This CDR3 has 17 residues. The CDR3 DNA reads TGTGCCAGCAGTCCCCGACTAGCGGGAGAGGCGAAAGAGACCCAGTACTTC. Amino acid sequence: CASSPRLAGEAKETQYF.

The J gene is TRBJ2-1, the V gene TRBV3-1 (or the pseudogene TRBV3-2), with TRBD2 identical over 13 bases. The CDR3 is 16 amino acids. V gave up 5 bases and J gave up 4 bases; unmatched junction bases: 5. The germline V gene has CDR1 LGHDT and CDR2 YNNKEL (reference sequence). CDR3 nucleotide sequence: TGTGCCAGCAGCTCAACTAGCGGGAGGGGATACAATGAGCAGTTCTTC. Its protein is CASSSTSGRGYNEQFF.

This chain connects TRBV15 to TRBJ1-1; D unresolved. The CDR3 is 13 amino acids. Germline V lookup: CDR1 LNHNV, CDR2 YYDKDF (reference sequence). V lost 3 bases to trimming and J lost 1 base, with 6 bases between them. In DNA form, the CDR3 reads TGTGCCACCAGCAGGCCGGGGAACACTGAAGCTTTCTTT. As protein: CATSRPGNTEAFF.

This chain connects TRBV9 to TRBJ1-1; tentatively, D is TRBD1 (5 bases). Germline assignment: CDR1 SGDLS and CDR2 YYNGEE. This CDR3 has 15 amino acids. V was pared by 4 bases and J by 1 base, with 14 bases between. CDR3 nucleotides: TGTGCCAGCAGCCCCCGGGGGTGGGCGAACACTGAAGCTTTCTTT. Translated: CASSPRGWANTEAFF.

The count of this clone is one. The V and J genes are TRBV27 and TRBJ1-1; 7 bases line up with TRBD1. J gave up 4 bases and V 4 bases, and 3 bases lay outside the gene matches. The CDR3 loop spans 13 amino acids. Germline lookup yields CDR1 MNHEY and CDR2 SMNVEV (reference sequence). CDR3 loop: CASSSTGTTEAFF. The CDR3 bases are TGTGCCAGCAGTTCGACAGGGACCACTGAAGCTTTCTTT.

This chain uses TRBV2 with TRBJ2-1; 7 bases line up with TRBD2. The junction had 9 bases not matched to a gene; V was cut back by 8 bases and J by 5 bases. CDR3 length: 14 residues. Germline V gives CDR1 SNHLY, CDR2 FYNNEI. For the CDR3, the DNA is TGTGCCAGCCGTCGGGAGGAGGTTGACAATGAGCAGTTCTTC. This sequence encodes CASRREEVDNEQFF.

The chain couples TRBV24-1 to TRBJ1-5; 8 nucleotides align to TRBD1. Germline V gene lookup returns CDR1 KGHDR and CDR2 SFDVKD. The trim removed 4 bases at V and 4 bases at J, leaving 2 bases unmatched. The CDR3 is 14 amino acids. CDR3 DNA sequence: TGTGCCACCAGTGACCGACAGGGGAATCAGCCCCAGCATTTT. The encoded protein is CATSDRQGNQPQHF.

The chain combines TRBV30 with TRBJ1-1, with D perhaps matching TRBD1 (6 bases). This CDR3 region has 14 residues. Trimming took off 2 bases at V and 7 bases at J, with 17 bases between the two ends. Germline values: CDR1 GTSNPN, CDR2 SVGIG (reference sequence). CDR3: CAWSSMGAHSEAFF. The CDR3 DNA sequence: TGTGCCTGGAGTAGTATGGGGGCGCATAGTGAAGCTTTCTTT.

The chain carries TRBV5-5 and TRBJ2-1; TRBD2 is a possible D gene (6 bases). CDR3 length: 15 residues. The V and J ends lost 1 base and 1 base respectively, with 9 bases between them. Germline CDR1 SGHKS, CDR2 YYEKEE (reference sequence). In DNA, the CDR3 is TGTGCCAGCAGCTTGTGGGGGGTTTCCTACAATGAGCAGTTCTTC. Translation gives CASSLWGVSYNEQFF.

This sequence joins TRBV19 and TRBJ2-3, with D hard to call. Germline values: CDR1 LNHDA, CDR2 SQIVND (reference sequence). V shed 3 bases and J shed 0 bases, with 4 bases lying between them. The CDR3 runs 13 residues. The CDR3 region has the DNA TGTGCCAGTAGTATGGCCAGCACAGATACGCAGTATTTT. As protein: CASSMASTDTQYF.

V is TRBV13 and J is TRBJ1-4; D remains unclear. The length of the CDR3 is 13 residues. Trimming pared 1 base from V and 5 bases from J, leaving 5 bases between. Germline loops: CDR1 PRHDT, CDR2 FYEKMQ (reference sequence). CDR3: CASSLELNEKLFF. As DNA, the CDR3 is TGTGCCAGCAGCTTAGAGCTAAATGAAAAACTGTTTTTT.

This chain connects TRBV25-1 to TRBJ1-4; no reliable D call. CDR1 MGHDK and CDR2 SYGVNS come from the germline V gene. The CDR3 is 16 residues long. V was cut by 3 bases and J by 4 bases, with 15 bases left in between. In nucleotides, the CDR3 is TGTGCCAGCAGTGATTCTCCAGGACTCCTTAATGAAAAACTGTTTTTT. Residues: CASSDSPGLLNEKLFF. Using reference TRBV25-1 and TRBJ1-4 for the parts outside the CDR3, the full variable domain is EADIYQTPRYLVIGTGKKITLECSQTMGHDKMYWYQQDPGMELHLIHYSYGVNSTEKGDLSSESTVSRIRTEHFPLTLESARPSHTSQYLCASSDSPGLLNEKLFFGSGTQLSVL.

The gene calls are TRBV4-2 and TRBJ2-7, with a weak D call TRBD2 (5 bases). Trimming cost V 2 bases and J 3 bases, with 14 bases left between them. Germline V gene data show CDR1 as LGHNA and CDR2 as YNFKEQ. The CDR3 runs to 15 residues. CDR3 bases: TGTGCCAGCAGCCAAACTGGGAGACTTAGCTACGAGCAGTACTTC. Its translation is CASSQTGRLSYEQYF.

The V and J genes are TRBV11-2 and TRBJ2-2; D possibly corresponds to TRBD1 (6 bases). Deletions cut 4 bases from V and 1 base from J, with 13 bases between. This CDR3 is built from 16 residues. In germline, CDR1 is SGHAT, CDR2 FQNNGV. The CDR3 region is CASSYLGGRNTGELFF. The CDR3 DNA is TGTGCCAGCAGCTATTTAGGGGGAAGGAACACCGGGGAGCTGTTTTTT. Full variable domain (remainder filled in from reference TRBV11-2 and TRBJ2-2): EAGVAQSPRYKIIEKRQSVAFWCNPISGHATLYWYQQILGQGPKLLIQFQNNGVVDDSQLPKDRFSAERLKGVDSTLKIQPAKLEDSAVYLCASSYLGGRNTGELFFGEGSRLTVL.

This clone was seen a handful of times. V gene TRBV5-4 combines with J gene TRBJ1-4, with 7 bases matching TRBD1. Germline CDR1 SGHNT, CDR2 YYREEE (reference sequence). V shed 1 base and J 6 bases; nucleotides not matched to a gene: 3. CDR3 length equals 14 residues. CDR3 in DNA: TGTGCCAGCAGCTTGTCCGGGACAGATGAAAAACTGTTTTTT. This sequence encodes CASSLSGTDEKLFF.

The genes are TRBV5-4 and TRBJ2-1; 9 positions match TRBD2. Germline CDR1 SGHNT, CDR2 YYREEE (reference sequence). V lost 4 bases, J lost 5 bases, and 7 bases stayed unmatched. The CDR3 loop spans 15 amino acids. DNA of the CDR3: TGTGCCAGCAGCATTCAGGCTAGCGGGAACAATGAGCAGTTCTTC. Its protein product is CASSIQASGNNEQFF.

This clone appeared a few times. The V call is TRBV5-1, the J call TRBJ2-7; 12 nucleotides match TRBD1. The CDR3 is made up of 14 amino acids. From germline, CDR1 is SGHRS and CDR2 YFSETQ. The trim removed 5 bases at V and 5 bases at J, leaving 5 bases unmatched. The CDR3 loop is CASRTGQGADEQYF. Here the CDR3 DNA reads TGCGCCAGCAGGACGGGACAGGGGGCGGACGAGCAGTACTTC.

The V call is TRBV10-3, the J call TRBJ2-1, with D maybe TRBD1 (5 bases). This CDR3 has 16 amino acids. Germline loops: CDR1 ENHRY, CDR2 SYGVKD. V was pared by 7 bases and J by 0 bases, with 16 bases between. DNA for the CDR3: TGTGCCATCAATCCAGGGATAATCAGCTCCTACAATGAGCAGTTCTTC. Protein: CAINPGIISSYNEQFF.

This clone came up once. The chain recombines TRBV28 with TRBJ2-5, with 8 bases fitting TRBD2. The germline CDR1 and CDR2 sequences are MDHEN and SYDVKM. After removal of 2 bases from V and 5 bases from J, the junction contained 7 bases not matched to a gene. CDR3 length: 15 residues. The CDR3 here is CASSLAGTRGETQYF. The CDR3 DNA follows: TGTGCCAGCAGTTTAGCCGGGACTAGAGGCGAGACCCAGTACTTC.

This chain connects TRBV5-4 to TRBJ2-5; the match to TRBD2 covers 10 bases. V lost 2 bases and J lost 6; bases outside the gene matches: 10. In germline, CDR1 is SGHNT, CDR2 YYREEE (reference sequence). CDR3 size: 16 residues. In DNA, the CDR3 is TGTGCCAGCAGCTTAGCGGGAGGGCCAAGGAGTAAGACCCAGTACTTC. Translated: CASSLAGGPRSKTQYF. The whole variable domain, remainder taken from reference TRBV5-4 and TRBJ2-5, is ETGVTQSPTHLIKTRGQQVTLRCSSQSGHNTVSWYQQALGQGPQFIFQYYREEENGRGNFPPRFSGLQFPNYSSELNVNALELDDSALYLCASSLAGGPRSKTQYFGPGTRLLVL.

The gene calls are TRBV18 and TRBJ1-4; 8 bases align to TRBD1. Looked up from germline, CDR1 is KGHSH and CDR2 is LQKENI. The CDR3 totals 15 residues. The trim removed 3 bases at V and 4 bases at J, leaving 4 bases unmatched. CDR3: CASSPGTGLNEKLFF. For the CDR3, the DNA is TGTGCCAGCTCACCCGGGACAGGCCTTAATGAAAAACTGTTTTTT.

The CDR3 DNA reads as TGTGCCAGCAGTTTGGCCTATGGCTACACCTTC. Translation: CASSLAYGYTF. The rearrangement uses TRBV28 and TRBJ1-2; D gene uncertain. Trimming removed 3 bases from V and 4 bases from J, with 3 bases in between. CDR3 length: 11 amino acids. Germline lookup yields CDR1 MDHEN and CDR2 SYDVKM.

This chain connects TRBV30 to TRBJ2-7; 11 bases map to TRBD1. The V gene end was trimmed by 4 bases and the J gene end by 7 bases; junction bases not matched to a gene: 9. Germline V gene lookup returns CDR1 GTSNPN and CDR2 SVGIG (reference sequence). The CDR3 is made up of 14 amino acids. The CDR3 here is CAWTPGQGASEQYF. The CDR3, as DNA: TGTGCCTGGACCCCTGGACAGGGGGCGAGTGAGCAGTACTTC.

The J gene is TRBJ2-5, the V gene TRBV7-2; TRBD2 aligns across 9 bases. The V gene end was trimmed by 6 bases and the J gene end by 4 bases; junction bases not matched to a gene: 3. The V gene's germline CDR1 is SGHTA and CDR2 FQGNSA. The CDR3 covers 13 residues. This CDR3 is CASRQLAGETQYF. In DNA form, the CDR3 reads TGTGCCAGCAGGCAACTAGCGGGAGAGACCCAGTACTTC.

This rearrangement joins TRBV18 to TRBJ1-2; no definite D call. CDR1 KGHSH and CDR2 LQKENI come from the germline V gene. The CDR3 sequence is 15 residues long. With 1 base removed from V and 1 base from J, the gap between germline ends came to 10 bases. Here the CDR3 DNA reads TGTGCCAGCTCACCACGGAACGGGGATAACTATGGCTACACCTTC. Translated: CASSPRNGDNYGYTF.

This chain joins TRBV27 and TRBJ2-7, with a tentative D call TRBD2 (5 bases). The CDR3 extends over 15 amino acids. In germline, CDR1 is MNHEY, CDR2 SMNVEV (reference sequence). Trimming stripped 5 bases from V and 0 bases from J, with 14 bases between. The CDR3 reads CASSPPGRDSYEQYF. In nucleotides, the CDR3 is TGTGCCAGCAGTCCGCCGGGAAGGGACTCCTACGAGCAGTACTTC.

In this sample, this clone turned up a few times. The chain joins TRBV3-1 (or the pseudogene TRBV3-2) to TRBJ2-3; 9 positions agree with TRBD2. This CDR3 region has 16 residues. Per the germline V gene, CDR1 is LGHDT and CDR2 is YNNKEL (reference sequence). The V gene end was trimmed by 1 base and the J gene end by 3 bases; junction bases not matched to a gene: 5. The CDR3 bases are TGTGCCAGCAGCCAAGCCGTGCTAGCGGGAACAGATACGCAGTATTTT. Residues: CASSQAVLAGTDTQYF.

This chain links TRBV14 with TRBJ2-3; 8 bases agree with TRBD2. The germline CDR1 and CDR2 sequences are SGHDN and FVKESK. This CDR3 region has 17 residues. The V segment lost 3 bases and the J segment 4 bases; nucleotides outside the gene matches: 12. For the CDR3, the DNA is TGTGCCAGCAGCCAGGGGTTTGCGGGAGGATACCCAGATACGCAGTATTTT. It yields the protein CASSQGFAGGYPDTQYF.

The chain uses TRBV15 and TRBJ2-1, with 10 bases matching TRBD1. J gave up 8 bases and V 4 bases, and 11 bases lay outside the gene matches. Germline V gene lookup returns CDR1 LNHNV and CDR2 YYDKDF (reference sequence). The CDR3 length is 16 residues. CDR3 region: CATSTREGQGKDEQFF. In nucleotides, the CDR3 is TGTGCCACCAGCACTAGAGAGGGACAGGGGAAGGATGAGCAGTTCTTC.

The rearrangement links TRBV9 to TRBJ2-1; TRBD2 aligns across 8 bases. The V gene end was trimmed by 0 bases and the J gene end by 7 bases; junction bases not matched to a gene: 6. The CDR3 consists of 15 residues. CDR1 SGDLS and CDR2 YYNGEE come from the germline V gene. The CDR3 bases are TGTGCCAGCAGCGTAGATGGGACTAGTTGGAATGAGCAGTTCTTC. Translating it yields CASSVDGTSWNEQFF.